The sequence of this T cell receptor (beta chain) was determined in a study of blood T cells in healthy people across ages. Study observations and caveats: Estimated diversity across one million T cells was deemed an underestimate.

CDR3 length: 15 residues. Germline V gene lookup returns CDR1 PRHDT and CDR2 FYEKMQ (reference sequence). Combining a sample-barcoded 5' primer with a J-beta primer mix, a second PCR ran for roughly 7 to 12 cycles. MiXCR, applied by TCRdb to the 5' RACE reads, yields one record per CDR3 protein. The sample contains fewer than 1,200,000 distinct CDR3 sequences, about 23% of which appear only once. As to this clonotype: Its cognate antigen is unknown. At one end the junction does not follow the germline gene, possibly because of a read error.

The sample was also reused in another study, on T cells of mothers and their children. Turning to that study: The effect of thymic selection on TCR recombination output is similar between related and unrelated pairs.

The clonotype was recovered from a girl aged 2 to 10 in good health. Sequenced sample: blood. This chain connects TRBV13 to TRBJ2-4; D may be TRBD2 (5 bases). CDR3 loop: CASSPNVEAKSIQYF. The CDR3 DNA reads as TGTGCCAGCAGCCCTAACGTGGAGGCGAAAAGCATTCAGTACTTC.